This T cell receptor beta chain appears in the sequencing data of a study of radiotherapy plus CTLA-4 blockade in lung cancer. Study context: Patients showed objective responses in about 20% of cases and disease control in just over 30%. Study observations and caveats: Expansion of tumor-derived TCR clones was observed in blood after radiotherapy plus ipilimumab. Best predicting response, reportedly, were early blood T cell clone dynamics, with interferon-beta.

As concerns this clone: Its antigen is still unknown.

The CDR3 has 14 amino acids. The germline gives CDR1 SGDLS, CDR2 YYNGEE. The V gene lost 0 bases and the J gene lost 3 bases, with 9 bases spanning the gap. Measured with immunoSEQ multiplex PCR; TCRdb has only the in-frame clones, and not every one. Seen here are around 37,000 clones, around 77% observed once, and the top ten hold approximately 10%. This clonotype originated in a human donor with non-small cell lung cancer who had stable disease on radiotherapy plus ipilimumab. V usage is TRBV9 and J usage is TRBJ1-2; TRBD1 might be the D (6 bases). The source material was peripheral blood, sampled from a patient treated with radiotherapy plus ipilimumab. The CDR3 coding sequence is TGTGCCAGCAGCGTAGGATCAGGGGACTATGGCTACACCTTC. Amino acids: CASSVGSGDYGYTF.